The T cell receptor beta chain described here comes from a study of breast tumors, draining lymph nodes, adjacent tissues. This clonotype was observed once. Antigen unknown. Axillary draining lymph nodes of breast cancer patients supplied the node samples. TCRdb used MiXCR to reprocess the multiplex PCR reads, holding one entry per CDR3 protein. This repertoire shows under 110,000 distinct CDR3 sequences, about 29% found once; its top ten account for approximately 5.2%. The CDR3 consists of 16 residues. Germline V gene data show CDR1 as SNHLY and CDR2 as FYNNEI. Trimming took 6 bases from V and 1 from J; bases not matched to a gene: 11. Overall study results and limits: Luminal-like breast cancer showed significantly higher tumor–nontumor repertoire similarity than basal-like. Tumor T cell lymph node origin was a supported hypothesis, not proven. The data were judged consistent with most tumor T cells coming from lymph node and expanding in tumor.

Sample: axillary lymph node tissue. The sequence came from a female donor with breast cancer. Some clones in this sample may be carry-over from other donors' samples. The gene calls are TRBV2 and TRBJ1-2; 7 nucleotides align to TRBD1. The CDR3 nucleotides are TGTGCCAGCAGGGGGACAGTCGACTACTTTAACTATGGCTACACCTTC. This translates into CASRGTVDYFNYGYTF.